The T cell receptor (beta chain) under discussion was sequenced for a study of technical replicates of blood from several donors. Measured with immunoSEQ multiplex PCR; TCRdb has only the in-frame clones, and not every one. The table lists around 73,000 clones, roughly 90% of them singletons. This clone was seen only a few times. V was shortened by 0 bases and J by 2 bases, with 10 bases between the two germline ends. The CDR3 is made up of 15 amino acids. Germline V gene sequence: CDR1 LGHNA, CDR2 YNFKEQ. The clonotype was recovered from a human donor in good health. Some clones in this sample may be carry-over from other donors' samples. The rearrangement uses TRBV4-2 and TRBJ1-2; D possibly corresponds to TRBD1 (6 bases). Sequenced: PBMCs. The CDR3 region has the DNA TGTGCCAGCAGCCAAGAGCGGGGGGCGAACTATGGCTACACCTTC. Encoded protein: CASSQERGANYGYTF.